One and the same sample provided the 32 T cell receptor beta chains below, sequenced in a study of blood T cell repertoires in COVID-19 (dated by TCRdb to 2020 to 2022). To prepare the library, the immunoSEQ multiplex PCR assay was applied. Sourced from immuneACCESS, this table was stored by TCRdb with only in-frame sequences that have V and J called. A share of the clones is absent; for the studies checked, an unresolved V gene accounts for under half, and the remainder has no known explanation. This sample holds about 380,000 clones; approximately 90% were observed only once. The top ten clones comprise 1.2% of the sample. Specimen: PBMCs or T cells enriched from blood (not recorded which). These TCRs come from a woman between 18 and 30 years old who had recovered from COVID-19.

The chain employs TRBV7-9 and TRBJ2-2, with 11 bases identical to TRBD2. Germline assignment: CDR1 SEHNR and CDR2 FQNEAQ (reference sequence). The CDR3 is 17 residues long. V was clipped by 1 base and J by 3 bases; unmatched bases: 4. In DNA, the CDR3 is TGTGCCAGCAGCTTAGGGGGACTAGCGGCATACACCGGGGAGCTGTTTTTT. Its translation: CASSLGGLAAYTGELFF.

This clone was counted a few times. The gene calls are TRBV7-2 and TRBJ1-4; possibly TRBD1 for D (5 bases). The CDR3 loop spans 16 amino acids. The ends were cut back, 0 bases at V and 4 bases at J, with 12 bases in the middle. Looked up from germline, CDR1 is SGHTA and CDR2 is FQGNSA. CDR3 protein: CASSLAWQGFNEKLFF. The DNA of the CDR3 is TGTGCCAGCAGCTTAGCGTGGCAGGGCTTTAATGAAAAACTGTTTTTT.

The genes are TRBV19 and TRBJ2-1; D gene ambiguous. The CDR3 sequence is 12 residues long. From germline, CDR1 is LNHDA and CDR2 SQIVND (reference sequence). Trimming took off 4 bases at V and 10 bases at J, with 11 bases between the two ends. The CDR3 nucleotides read TGTGCCAGTAGTACAAGAACGGAGGAGCAGTTCTTC. As protein: CASSTRTEEQFF.

J is TRBJ1-6 and V is TRBV6-5; a weak D match, TRBD1 (5 bases). Germline assignment: CDR1 MNHEY and CDR2 SVGAGI. The V and J ends lost 0 bases and 7 bases respectively, with 10 bases between them. The CDR3 consists of 15 residues. CDR3: CASSYSGGKNSPLHF. The CDR3 nucleotides are TGTGCCAGCAGTTACTCGGGGGGGAAGAATTCACCCCTCCACTTT.

The chain is built from TRBV10-2 and TRBJ1-1; TRBD1 agrees at 8 bases. The junction had 3 bases not matched to a gene; V was cut back by 2 bases and J by 1 base. The CDR3 is 15 amino acids. Germline CDR1 and CDR2: WSHSY and SAAADI. CDR3 DNA sequence: TGCGCCAGCAGTGAGCCAGGACAGGGGAACACTGAAGCTTTCTTT. As protein: CASSEPGQGNTEAFF.

The CDR3 is CASSEEGGTYNEQFF. The CDR3 nucleotides are TGTGCCAGCAGTGAAGAGGGGGGGACCTACAATGAGCAGTTCTTC. The chain combines TRBV2 with TRBJ2-1, with a weak D call TRBD2 (7 bases). The V end lost 1 base, the J end lost 2 bases, and 9 bases lay between the germline ends. This CDR3 comprises 15 residues. Germline CDR1 is SNHLY and CDR2 is FYNNEI.

The rearrangement joins TRBV9 to TRBJ2-7; 7 positions match TRBD2. Germline trimming cut 3 bases from V and 2 bases from J; bases unmatched to any gene: 5. Germline lookup yields CDR1 SGDLS and CDR2 YYNGEE. The CDR3 has 14 residues. The CDR3 protein is CASSGPGLPYEQYF. CDR3 nucleotide sequence: TGTGCCAGCAGCGGCCCGGGACTACCCTACGAGCAGTACTTC.

V usage is TRBV6-6 and J usage is TRBJ1-2; weak D call: TRBD1 (5 bases). The germline V gene has CDR1 MNHNY and CDR2 SVGAGI (reference sequence). This CDR3 comprises 16 residues. V was shortened by 1 base and J by 1 base, with 13 bases between the two germline ends. DNA of the CDR3: TGTGCCAGCAGTTACTTGGGGGGAGGGGATAACTATGGCTACACCTTC. As protein: CASSYLGGGDNYGYTF.

This chain links TRBV19 with TRBJ2-7, with D uncertain. Trimming took off 3 bases at V and 1 base at J, with 10 bases between the two ends. This CDR3 has 14 residues. Germline V CDR1 and CDR2: LNHDA, SQIVND (reference sequence). The DNA of the CDR3 is TGTGCCAGTAGTATGATGGGCATTTCCTACGAGCAGTACTTC. Amino acid sequence: CASSMMGISYEQYF.

This rearrangement joins TRBV18 to TRBJ1-2, with D possibly TRBD1 on 5 matching bases. The CDR3 has 15 residues. Germline loops: CDR1 KGHSH, CDR2 LQKENI. Between the trimmed V and J ends, which lost 2 bases and 4 bases, there was a span of 14 bases. CDR3 in DNA: TGTGCCAGCTCACCAGGAGGGGTTCCCCTCTATGGCTACACCTTC. This sequence encodes CASSPGGVPLYGYTF. The full variable domain, its missing parts supplied by reference TRBV18 and TRBJ1-2, is NAGVMQNPRHLVRRRGQEARLRCSPMKGHSHVYWYRQLPEEGLKFMVYLQKENIIDESGMPKERFSAEFPKEGPSILRIQQVVRGDSAAYFCASSPGGVPLYGYTFGSGTRLTVV.

V usage is TRBV24-1 and J usage is TRBJ2-1; the match to TRBD1 covers 12 bases. Germline lookup yields CDR1 KGHDR and CDR2 SFDVKD. V shed 7 bases, J shed 5 bases, and the junction held 5 bases outside the gene matches. The CDR3 length is 15 residues. The CDR3 loop is CATREGQGANNEQFF. CDR3 nucleotide sequence: TGTGCCACCAGGGAGGGACAGGGGGCAAACAATGAGCAGTTCTTC.

The rearrangement uses TRBV19 and TRBJ2-6; TRBD1 matches 10 bases. With V trimmed by 2 bases and J by 4 bases, 11 bases remained unmatched. This CDR3 is 19 amino acids long. The germline gives CDR1 LNHDA, CDR2 SQIVND (reference sequence). The CDR3 coding sequence is TGTGCCAGTAGTATATTAAGAGGGACAGGGGCACGGGGGGCCAACGTCCTGACTTTC. Protein product: CASSILRGTGARGANVLTF.

The chain employs TRBV19 and TRBJ1-5; a possible D gene is TRBD1 (5 bases). Germline CDR1 and CDR2: LNHDA and SQIVND (reference sequence). The CDR3 is made up of 17 amino acids. Trimming left V 3 bases short and J 2 bases short, with 17 bases between. The CDR3 coding sequence is TGTGCCAGTAGTATTCTCATCCAGGGAAATCGCAATCAGCCCCAGCATTTT. This encodes CASSILIQGNRNQPQHF.

This chain connects TRBV5-1 to TRBJ2-7; 8 nucleotides line up with TRBD2. The CDR3 extends over 16 amino acids. Germline CDR1 is SGHRS and CDR2 is YFSETQ. With V trimmed by 1 base and J by 5 bases, 11 bases remained unmatched. The CDR3 sequence: CASSLWSGSGTDEQYF. The CDR3 DNA follows: TGCGCCAGCAGCTTGTGGAGTGGTAGCGGGACGGACGAGCAGTACTTC.

This chain links TRBV9 with TRBJ2-5; possibly TRBD1 for D (5 bases). CDR3 length equals 13 residues. V lost 2 bases to trimming and J lost 1 base, with 6 bases between them. Germline lookup yields CDR1 SGDLS and CDR2 YYNGEE. CDR3 protein: CASSVDTQETQYF. CDR3 DNA sequence: TGTGCCAGCAGCGTGGACACCCAAGAGACCCAGTACTTC.

This clone was counted between two and nine times. V and J are TRBV2 and TRBJ1-2; D call uncertain. The germline gives CDR1 SNHLY, CDR2 FYNNEI. The ends were cut back, 3 bases at V and 6 bases at J, with 17 bases in the middle. The CDR3 sequence is 15 residues long. The CDR3 protein is CASSDSSGQGDGYTF. CDR3 coding DNA: TGTGCCAGCAGTGATTCAAGCGGGCAAGGTGATGGCTACACCTTC.

This chain joins TRBV4-2 and TRBJ1-1, with 7 positions matching TRBD1. Germline lookup yields CDR1 LGHNA and CDR2 YNFKEQ. V dropped 4 bases and J dropped 0; count of bases not matched to a gene: 11. There are 17 residues in the CDR3. Written as DNA, the CDR3 is TGTGCCAGCAGCCCGGGAGGGGGCAAACGGATGAACACTGAAGCTTTCTTT. This sequence encodes CASSPGGGKRMNTEAFF.

The rearrangement joins TRBV7-9 to TRBJ2-3; perhaps TRBD2 as D (6 bases). The CDR3 is 14 amino acids. CDR1 and CDR2 from the germline V gene are SEHNR and FQNEAQ (reference sequence). Trimming removed 8 bases from V and 0 bases from J, with 12 bases in between. CDR3 sequence reads: CASGEALSTDTQYF. CDR3 sequence (DNA): TGTGCCAGCGGGGAGGCCCTGAGCACAGATACGCAGTATTTT.

The chain combines TRBV6-6 with TRBJ1-4; 9 bases align to TRBD1. The CDR3 totals 15 residues. With V trimmed by 0 bases and J by 8 bases, 4 bases remained unmatched. Germline CDR1 reads MNHNY; CDR2 reads SVGAGI (reference sequence). The CDR3 loop is CASSYSGDREEKLFF. CDR3 in DNA: TGTGCCAGCAGTTACTCAGGGGACAGGGAAGAAAAACTGTTTTTT.

The chain has TRBV7-9 and TRBJ2-1, with 15 positions matching TRBD2. V trimming: 3 bases; J trimming: 0 bases; junction bases outside the gene matches: 6. The CDR3 is made up of 19 amino acids. Germline assignment: CDR1 SEHNR and CDR2 FQNEAQ (reference sequence). CDR3 DNA: TGTGCCAGCAGCTTCGGGACTAGCGGGGGGTCGAACTCCTACAATGAGCAGTTCTTC. It specifies CASSFGTSGGSNSYNEQFF.

This clone occurred once. This chain joins TRBV18 and TRBJ2-3; D unclear. Trimming pared 2 bases from V and 1 base from J, leaving 10 bases between. CDR1 KGHSH and CDR2 LQKENI come from the germline V gene. CDR3 length: 15 amino acids. In DNA, the CDR3 is TGTGCCAGCTCACCAAGTACTCCCGGCACAGATACGCAGTATTTT. The encoded protein is CASSPSTPGTDTQYF.

The chain recombines TRBV5-1 with TRBJ2-7; 8 bases match TRBD1. Trimming removed 0 bases from V and 6 bases from J; junction bases left unmatched: 8. The CDR3 sequence is 15 residues long. The germline V gene encodes CDR1 SGHRS and CDR2 YFSETQ. In DNA, the CDR3 is TGCGCCAGCAGCTTGGATGCAGGGGGCACGGGCGAGCAGTACTTC. Translating gives CASSLDAGGTGEQYF.

The chain combines TRBV10-3 with TRBJ2-7, with D perhaps TRBD1 (6 bases). The V end lost 2 bases, the J end lost 3 bases, and 8 bases lay between the germline ends. Germline V gene lookup returns CDR1 ENHRY and CDR2 SYGVKD. This CDR3 has 13 amino acids. The chain's CDR3 is CAISEPDSYEQYF. Here the CDR3 DNA reads TGTGCCATCAGTGAGCCGGACAGCTACGAGCAGTACTTC.

The V call is TRBV10-3, the J call TRBJ2-7, with unresolved D. Germline V lookup: CDR1 ENHRY, CDR2 SYGVKD. The CDR3 totals 13 residues. V was trimmed by 6 bases and J by 0 bases, leaving 9 bases between them. The CDR3 here is CAISPLSSYEQYF. The DNA for the CDR3 is TGTGCCATCAGCCCGCTTAGCTCCTACGAGCAGTACTTC.

This clone has just one count. V usage is TRBV30 and J usage is TRBJ1-1; perhaps TRBD1 as D (5 bases). V lost 4 bases to trimming and J lost 0 bases, with 12 bases between them. CDR1 is GTSNPN and CDR2 is SVGIG in the germline V gene (reference sequence). This CDR3 is built from 14 residues. Here the CDR3 DNA reads TGTGCCTGGACAGGGAAACGTCTGAACACTGAAGCTTTCTTT. Amino acid sequence: CAWTGKRLNTEAFF.

This clone was recorded only once. V gene TRBV28 combines with J gene TRBJ1-1; perhaps TRBD1 as D (6 bases). The CDR3 is 11 amino acids. V was pared by 11 bases and J by 6 bases, with 13 bases between. Germline values: CDR1 MDHEN, CDR2 SYDVKM. DNA of the CDR3: TGTGCCGCAGGGGTTTCTCCTGAAGCTTTCTTT. Amino acids: CAAGVSPEAFF.

The chain is built from TRBV11-2 and TRBJ2-5; D gene uncertain. There are 14 residues in the CDR3. The germline CDR1 and CDR2 sequences are SGHAT and FQNNGV. Trimming stripped 1 base from V and 5 bases from J, with 11 bases between. The CDR3: CASSLGRLSETQYF. The CDR3 DNA reads TGTGCCAGCAGCTTAGGCCGTCTAAGCGAGACCCAGTACTTC. Using reference TRBV11-2 and TRBJ2-5 for the parts outside the CDR3, the full variable domain is EAGVAQSPRYKIIEKRQSVAFWCNPISGHATLYWYQQILGQGPKLLIQFQNNGVVDDSQLPKDRFSAERLKGVDSTLKIQPAKLEDSAVYLCASSLGRLSETQYFGPGTRLLVL.

The J gene is TRBJ2-7, the V gene TRBV10-3, with TRBD1 matching over 8 bases. CDR1 is ENHRY, CDR2 SYGVKD, per germline. J was trimmed by 5 bases and V by 4 bases; bases with no gene match: 7. This CDR3 is built from 14 residues. The CDR3 spells CAISGRTGRNEQYF. The CDR3 bases are TGTGCCATCAGTGGACGGACAGGGAGGAACGAGCAGTACTTC.

The chain joins TRBV13 to TRBJ2-7; no definite D call. This CDR3 is built from 14 residues. V lost 2 bases and J lost 2, with 10 bases in between. Germline lookup yields CDR1 PRHDT and CDR2 FYEKMQ (reference sequence). The CDR3 here is CASSLRVGAYEQYF. CDR3 bases: TGTGCCAGCAGCTTACGGGTAGGCGCCTACGAGCAGTACTTC. Looking up the rest from reference TRBV13 and TRBJ2-7 gives the full variable domain: AAGVIQSPRHLIKEKRETATLKCYPIPRHDTVYWYQQGPGQDPQFLISFYEKMQSDKGSIPDRFSAQQFSDYHSELNMSSLELGDSALYFCASSLRVGAYEQYFGPGTRLTVT.

The chain recombines TRBV3-1 (or the pseudogene TRBV3-2) with TRBJ1-1; no clear D. The CDR3 consists of 15 residues. CDR1 LGHDT and CDR2 YNNKEL come from the germline V gene (reference sequence). V was cut by 5 bases and J by 7 bases, with 20 bases left in between. DNA for the CDR3: TGTGCCAGCAGCGTGCACTATTCGGGTGCTGGTGAAGCTTTCTTT. Translation: CASSVHYSGAGEAFF.

This clone turned up a few times. V usage is TRBV7-9 and J usage is TRBJ1-5; the D is unclear. Germline CDR1 is SEHNR and CDR2 is FQNEAQ (reference sequence). The CDR3 sequence is 12 residues long. V gave up 5 bases and J gave up 7 bases, with 9 bases separating them. The CDR3 nucleotides are TGTGCCAGCAGCCCCGGGGTCCAGCCCCAGCATTTT. This sequence encodes CASSPGVQPQHF.

J is TRBJ2-1 and V is TRBV3-1 (or the pseudogene TRBV3-2); D is possibly TRBD2 (5 bases). Germline CDR1 is LGHDT and CDR2 is YNNKEL (reference sequence). This CDR3 spans 12 amino acids. Trimming cost V 3 bases and J 10 bases, with 10 bases left between them. CDR3 in amino acids: CASSQAPGEQFF. The CDR3 DNA reads TGTGCCAGCAGCCAGGCCCCGGGGGAGCAGTTCTTC.